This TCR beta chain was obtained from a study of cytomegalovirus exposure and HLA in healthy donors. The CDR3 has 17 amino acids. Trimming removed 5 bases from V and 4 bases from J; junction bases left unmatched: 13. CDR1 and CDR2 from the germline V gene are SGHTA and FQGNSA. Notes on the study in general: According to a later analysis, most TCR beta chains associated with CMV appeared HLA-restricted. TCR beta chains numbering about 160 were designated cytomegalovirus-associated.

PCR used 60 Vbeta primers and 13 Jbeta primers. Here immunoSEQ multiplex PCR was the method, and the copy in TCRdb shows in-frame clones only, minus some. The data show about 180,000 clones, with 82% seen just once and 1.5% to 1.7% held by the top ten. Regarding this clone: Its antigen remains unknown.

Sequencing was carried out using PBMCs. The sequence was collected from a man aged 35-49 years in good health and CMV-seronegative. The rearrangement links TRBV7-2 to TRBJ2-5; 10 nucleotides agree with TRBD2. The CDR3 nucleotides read TGTGCCAGCAGCGAAGGGAATCTAGCGGGGGTCTCAGAGACCCAGTACTTC. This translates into CASSEGNLAGVSETQYF.